This T cell receptor beta chain stems from a study of cytomegalovirus exposure and HLA in healthy donors. General study points: An Asian-associated ancestry cluster reportedly showed fewer N-insertions than the roughly 670-donor mean in a later analysis.

PCR used 60 Vbeta primers and 13 Jbeta primers. This table comes from immunoSEQ multiplex PCR, and its TCRdb copy is limited to in-frame clones, with some not included. Here the sample spans 150,000 to 200,000 clones, over 70% being singletons. Regarding this clone: As yet, its antigen is unknown.

The germline CDR1 and CDR2 sequences are DFQATT and SNEGSKA (reference sequence). The CDR3 runs 11 residues. V lost 4 bases and J lost 8, with 11 bases in between. Source material: PBMCs. This TCR was recovered from a woman aged 50 to 60 in good health and CMV-seropositive. This chain uses TRBV20-1 with TRBJ1-2; D unclear. The CDR3 spells CSAKSGKGYTF. The CDR3 DNA reads as TGCAGTGCTAAATCGGGGAAGGGCTACACCTTC.